Listed here is a single T cell receptor (beta chain). The sample belongs to a study of blood T cell repertoires in COVID-19. On the study more broadly: COVID-19 samples collected from the United States, Italy and Spain covered acute and convalescent phases. T cells, B-cell-depleted T cells, or PBMCs provided the cDNA or gDNA that served as material.

Per the authors' pipeline: Reference gene primer amplification in the assay estimated nucleated cell counts. Method: immunoSEQ multiplex PCR; TCRdb's copy keeps in-frame clones and lacks some. V, J and clone size are those of that table, while D and trimming were read from the DNA. The sample shows around 55,000 clones, 80% to 95% of them seen only once. Between the trimmed V and J ends, which lost 2 bases and 8 bases, there was a span of 21 bases. The CDR3 is 16 residues long. The V gene's germline CDR1 is MNHEY and CDR2 SMNVEV (reference sequence). This clonotype originated in a human donor with active COVID-19. The donor label of this sample is uncertain. Sequencing input: peripheral blood. The chain uses TRBV27 and TRBJ1-2, with D tentatively TRBD1 (6 bases). The chain's CDR3 is CASSLLAGQGRWGYTF. In DNA, the CDR3 is TGTGCCAGCAGTTTACTGGCCGGGCAGGGGCGTTGGGGCTACACCTTC.